This TCR beta chain was captured by sequencing in a study of T cells in Graves' hyperthyroidism and ophthalmopathy (dated by TCRdb to between 2018 and 2020). For the study in its entirety: Peripheral blood samples were taken at initial diagnosis, before any treatment was given. TCR V-J signatures able to tell the groups apart were searched for in a discovery cohort of approximately 95 patients, of whom under 45 had Graves' ophthalmopathy and about 60 had stable Graves' hyperthyroidism. Prospective prediction of ophthalmopathy was tested in an independent validation cohort consisting of some 20 hyperthyroidism patients and some 16 patients who later progressed to ophthalmopathy. The roughly 99 discovery patients were divided at random into training and test sets in a 7:3 ratio. In several Graves' hyperthyroidism patients, the study also compared T-cell repertoires from thyroid tissue with T-cell repertoires from blood. After sampling, hyperthyroidism patients received methimazole starting at 30 mg daily, and ophthalmopathy patients received high-dose intravenous methylprednisolone. According to the paper, TCR Vbeta CDR3 sequencing was carried out on roughly 130 peripheral blood samples, which came from approximately 41 ophthalmopathy, approximately 72 hyperthyroidism and approximately 17 progressor patients. Findings and caveats that apply to the study as a whole: Sample size was not statistically predetermined, and blinding of investigators to group allocation was not performed. In validation, progression to ophthalmopathy was predicted by the model with 70.59% sensitivity and 72.22% specificity, a median of roughly 6 months before onset. Most expanded thyroid clonotypes (frequency above 0.001) were also detected in blood, suggesting blood repertoires may reflect thyroid immune responses. Ophthalmopathy was separated from stable hyperthyroidism by a 13 V-J signature model, with approximately 85% sensitivity and about 81% specificity obtained in cross-validation and 80%/75% obtained in testing.

Stable Graves' hyperthyroidism was defined as the absence of progression to ophthalmopathy over 18 months of follow-up. Hyperthyroidism patients were newly diagnosed, with disease duration under 2 months, and aged 18 to 65 years. Exclusion was applied to patients with uncontrolled infections, other autoimmune diseases, pregnancy or lactation. Diagnoses were established on the basis of clinical symptoms, serum thyroxine and TRAb, thyroid ultrasound, and orbital computed tomography. PBMCs were isolated from 8 to 10 ml of fresh peripheral blood by Ficoll-Paque density gradient centrifugation. Total RNA was extracted with Trizol reagent, and quality was checked on an Agilent 2100 Bioanalyzer. The TCR beta CDR3 regions were amplified from RNA transcripts. The first round of RT-PCR for the TCR CDR3 was performed with the HTBI primer set and the Qiagen OneStep RT-PCR kit. A second multiplex PCR round built the libraries, followed by size selection and purification. Paired-end sequencing of the libraries was performed with 100 bp reads on an Illumina HiSeq2000. The original methods were these. SOAPnuke was used to process the raw data, throwing out any read that contained adapters or uncalled bases, had a mean Phred below 15, or lacked an exact constant-primer or identifier match. High-quality paired reads were merged using COPE v1.2.5, and each unique nucleotide sequence was defined as a clonotype. Clonotypes were aligned to IMGT TRBV, TRBD and TRBJ reference segments using MiTCR v1.1. The analysis was restricted to V-J combinations with a frequency above 0.0001, which together covered 99% to 99.2% of the repertoires. A TCS score was defined as the ratio of F50 (clonal expansion) to E x V (chaos), with BLOSUM62-based TCRdist applied between CDR3 peptides within each V-J. Welch's t-statistics and random forest reduced several hundred V-J features to 10 to 15, which were used in a naive Bayes classifier (R e1071). TCRdb reran the public reads through fastp at Q25 and MiXCR, keeping productive beta chains. Merged by CDR3 protein, the rows form single entries marked with the most common genes and DNA. The V and J calls come from TCRdb's annotation, not from the publication. Across this sample there are a few hundred thousand distinct CDR3 sequences, with 13% to 15% seen only once. The top ten hold under 20% of the sample.

The germline V end is reduced by 3 bases and the J end by 5 bases; junction bases left unmatched: 6. Its CDR3 holds 15 amino acids, cysteine through phenylalanine. Here the CDR3 DNA is all that survives: 45 bases in frame from base 1. CDR1 and CDR2, looked up from the germline V gene (reference sequence), are GTSNPN and SVGIG. This clonotype has ten or more counts. It lacks a known antigen. No qualities accompany the bases; no much larger clone lies one base away. This sequence was found in a woman aged 18-35 years with Graves' hyperthyroidism. The sequence is built from TRBV30 and TRBJ2-1; TRBD2 lines up with 11 middle nucleotides. Input material: blood. The DNA reads TGTGCCTGGAGCCGAAGACTAGCGGGGCACAATGAGCAGTTCTTC. This yields the protein CAWSRRLAGHNEQFF.